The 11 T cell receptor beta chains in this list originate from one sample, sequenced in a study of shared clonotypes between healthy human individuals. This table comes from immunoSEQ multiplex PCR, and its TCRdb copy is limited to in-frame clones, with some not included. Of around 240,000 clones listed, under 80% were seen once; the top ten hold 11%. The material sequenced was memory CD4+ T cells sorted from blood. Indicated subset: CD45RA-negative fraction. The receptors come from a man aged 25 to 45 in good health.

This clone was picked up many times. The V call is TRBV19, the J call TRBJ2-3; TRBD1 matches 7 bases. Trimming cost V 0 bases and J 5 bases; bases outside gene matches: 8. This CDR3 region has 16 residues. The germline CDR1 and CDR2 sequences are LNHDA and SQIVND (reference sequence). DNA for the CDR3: TGTGCCAGTAGTATAGATAGGACAGGATTTCGAGATACGCAGTATTTT. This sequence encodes CASSIDRTGFRDTQYF.

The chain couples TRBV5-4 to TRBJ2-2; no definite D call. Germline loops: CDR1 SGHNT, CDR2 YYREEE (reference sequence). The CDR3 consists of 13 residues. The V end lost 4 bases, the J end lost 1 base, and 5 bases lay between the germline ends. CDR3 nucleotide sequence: TGTGCCAGCAGCCCGAAGAACACCGGGGAGCTGTTTTTT. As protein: CASSPKNTGELFF.

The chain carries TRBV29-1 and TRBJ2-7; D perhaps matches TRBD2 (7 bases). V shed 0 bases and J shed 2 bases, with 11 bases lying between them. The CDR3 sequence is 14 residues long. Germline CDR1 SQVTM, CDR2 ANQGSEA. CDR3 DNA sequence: TGCAGCGTTGAAGAAGGGGGGGAACCCTACGAGCAGTACTTC. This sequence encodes CSVEEGGEPYEQYF.

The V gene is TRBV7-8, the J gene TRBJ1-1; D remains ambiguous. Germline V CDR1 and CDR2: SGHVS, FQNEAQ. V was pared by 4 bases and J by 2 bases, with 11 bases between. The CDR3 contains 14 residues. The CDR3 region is CASSSWVSNTEAFF. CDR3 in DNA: TGTGCCAGCAGCTCCTGGGTCTCTAACACTGAAGCTTTCTTT.

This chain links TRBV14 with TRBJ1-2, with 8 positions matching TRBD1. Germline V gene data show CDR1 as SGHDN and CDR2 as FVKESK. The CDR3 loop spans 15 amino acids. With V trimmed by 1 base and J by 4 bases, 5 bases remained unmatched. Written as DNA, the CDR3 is TGTGCCAGCAGCCAAGCATCAGGGGGCCTCTATGGCTACACCTTC. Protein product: CASSQASGGLYGYTF.

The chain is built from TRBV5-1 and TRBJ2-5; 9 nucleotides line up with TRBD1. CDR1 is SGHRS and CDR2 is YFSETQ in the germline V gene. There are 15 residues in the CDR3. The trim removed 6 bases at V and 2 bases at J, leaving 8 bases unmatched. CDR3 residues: CASTTGGKLQETQYF. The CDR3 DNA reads TGCGCCAGCACCACAGGGGGCAAATTACAAGAGACCCAGTACTTC.

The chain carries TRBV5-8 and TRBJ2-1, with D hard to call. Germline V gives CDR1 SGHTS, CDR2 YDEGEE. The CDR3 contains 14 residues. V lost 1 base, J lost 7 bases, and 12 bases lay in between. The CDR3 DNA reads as TGTGCCAGCAGCTTGTTTCTAGGGTCAAATGAGCAGTTCTTC. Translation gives CASSLFLGSNEQFF. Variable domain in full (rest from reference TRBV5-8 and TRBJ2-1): EAGVTQSPTHLIKTRGQQATLRCSPISGHTSVYWYQQALGLGLQFLLWYDEGEERNRGNFPPRFSGRQFPNYSSELNVNALELEDSALYLCASSLFLGSNEQFFGPGTRLTVL.

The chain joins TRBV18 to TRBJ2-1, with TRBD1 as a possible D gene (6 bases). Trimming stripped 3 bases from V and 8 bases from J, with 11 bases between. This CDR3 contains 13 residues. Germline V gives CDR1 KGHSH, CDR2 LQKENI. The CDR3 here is CASSPGQYDEQFF. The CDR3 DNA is TGTGCCAGCTCACCGGGACAATACGATGAGCAGTTCTTC.

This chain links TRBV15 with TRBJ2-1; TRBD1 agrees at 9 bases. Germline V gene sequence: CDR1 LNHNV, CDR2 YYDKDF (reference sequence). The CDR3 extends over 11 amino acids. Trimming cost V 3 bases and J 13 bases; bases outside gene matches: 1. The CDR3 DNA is TGTGCCACCAGCAGGACAGGGGGACAGTTCTTC. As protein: CATSRTGGQFF.

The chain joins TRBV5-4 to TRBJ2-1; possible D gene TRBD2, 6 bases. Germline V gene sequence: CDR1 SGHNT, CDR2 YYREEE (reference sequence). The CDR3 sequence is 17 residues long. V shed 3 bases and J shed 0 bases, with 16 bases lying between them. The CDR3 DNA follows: TGTGCCAGCAGCTCAGGCTTGGGAGGAAGCTCCTACAATGAGCAGTTCTTC. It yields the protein CASSSGLGGSSYNEQFF. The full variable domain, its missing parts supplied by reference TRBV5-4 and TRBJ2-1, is ETGVTQSPTHLIKTRGQQVTLRCSSQSGHNTVSWYQQALGQGPQFIFQYYREEENGRGNFPPRFSGLQFPNYSSELNVNALELDDSALYLCASSSGLGGSSYNEQFFGPGTRLTVL.

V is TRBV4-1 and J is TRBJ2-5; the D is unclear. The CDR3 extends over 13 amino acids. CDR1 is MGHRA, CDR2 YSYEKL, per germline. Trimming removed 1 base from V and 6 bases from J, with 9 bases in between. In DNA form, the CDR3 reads TGCGCCAGCAGCCAAGGGGTTTTTCAGACCCAGTACTTC. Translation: CASSQGVFQTQYF.